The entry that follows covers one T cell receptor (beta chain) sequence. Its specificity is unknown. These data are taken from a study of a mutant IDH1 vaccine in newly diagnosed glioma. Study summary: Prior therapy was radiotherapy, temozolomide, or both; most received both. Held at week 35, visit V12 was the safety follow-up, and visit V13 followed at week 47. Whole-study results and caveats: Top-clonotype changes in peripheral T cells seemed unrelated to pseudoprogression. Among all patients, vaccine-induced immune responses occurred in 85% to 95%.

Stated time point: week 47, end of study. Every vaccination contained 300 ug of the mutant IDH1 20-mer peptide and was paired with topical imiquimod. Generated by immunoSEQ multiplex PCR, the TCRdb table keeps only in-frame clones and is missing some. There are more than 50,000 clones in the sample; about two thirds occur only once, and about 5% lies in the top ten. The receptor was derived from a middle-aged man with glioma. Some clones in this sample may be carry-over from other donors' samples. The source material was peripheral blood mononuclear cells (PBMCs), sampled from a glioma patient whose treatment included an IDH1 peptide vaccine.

Here the CDR3 DNA reads TGTGCCAGCAGCTTACAAGGATACGAGCAGTACTTC. This sequence encodes CASSLQGYEQYF. The chain couples TRBV7-6 to TRBJ2-7, with D uncertain. Germline V lookup: CDR1 SGHVS, CDR2 FNYEAQ. V was cut by 2 bases and J by 4 bases, with 6 bases left in between. The CDR3 has 12 residues.